A single sample gave rise to the 24 T cell receptor beta chains below, sequenced in a study of blood T cell repertoires in COVID-19. TCRdb's table, derived via immunoSEQ multiplex PCR, lists solely in-frame clones and lacks some. The sample includes around 72,000 clones, about 80% of them seen just once. Sequencing was done on a sample of peripheral blood. All receptors come from a woman in her sixties or seventies with acute or convalescent COVID-19.

The V call is TRBV5-6, the J call TRBJ1-4; TRBD1 matches 7 bases. CDR3 length equals 14 residues. Germline V gene data show CDR1 as SGHDT and CDR2 as YYEEEE. Trimming at V came to 4 bases and at J to 10 bases, leaving 10 bases not matched to a gene. CDR3 residues: CASSNRQGRGKLFF. The CDR3, as DNA: TGTGCCAGCAGCAACCGACAGGGCAGAGGAAAACTGTTTTTT.

This chain uses TRBV6-2 or TRBV6-3 with TRBJ1-2; 8 nucleotides match TRBD1. Germline lookup yields CDR1 MNHEY and CDR2 SVGEGT. The CDR3 covers 16 residues. V shed 5 bases, J shed 0 bases, and the junction held 8 bases outside the gene matches. DNA for the CDR3: TGTGCCAGCAGTCGACAGGGGACTATAACTAACTATGGCTACACCTTC. Residues: CASSRQGTITNYGYTF.

V usage is TRBV19 and J usage is TRBJ1-4, with 9 bases matching TRBD1. Germline V lookup: CDR1 LNHDA, CDR2 SQIVND (reference sequence). The length of the CDR3 is 15 residues. J was trimmed by 2 bases and V by 8 bases; bases with no gene match: 6. The CDR3 loop reads CASAGQGPTNEKLFF. The CDR3 DNA is TGTGCCAGTGCTGGACAGGGGCCTACTAATGAAAAACTGTTTTTT.

The chain combines TRBV5-4 with TRBJ2-3; a possible D gene is TRBD2 (6 bases). This CDR3 has 15 amino acids. The V gene lost 1 base and the J gene lost 5 bases, with 14 bases spanning the gap. Per the germline V gene, CDR1 is SGHNT and CDR2 is YYREEE (reference sequence). CDR3 nucleotides: TGTGCCAGCAGCTTGTCAACCGGGGAGGAAGATACGCAGTATTTT. This translates into CASSLSTGEEDTQYF.

This chain joins TRBV6-1 and TRBJ2-2; 8 nucleotides match TRBD1. The CDR3 is 16 amino acids. With 2 bases clipped from V and 7 bases from J, the junction kept 9 bases outside the gene matches. Germline loops: CDR1 MNHNS, CDR2 SASEGT. DNA of the CDR3: TGTGCCAGCAGTGAATTCGGACAGGGTCCGGGCGGGGAGCTGTTTTTT. Its protein is CASSEFGQGPGGELFF.

The V call is TRBV9, the J call TRBJ1-2, with D hard to call. The CDR3 has 16 residues. With 2 bases removed from V and 1 base from J, the gap between germline ends came to 15 bases. Germline assignment: CDR1 SGDLS and CDR2 YYNGEE. The CDR3 DNA reads TGTGCCAGCAGCGTTCAGAGAGGGCTTTTTAACTATGGCTACACCTTC. Its translation: CASSVQRGLFNYGYTF.

The V gene is TRBV5-1, the J gene TRBJ2-5, with D perhaps TRBD1 (5 bases). Trimming removed 0 bases from V and 0 bases from J, with 6 bases in between. Germline V lookup: CDR1 SGHRS, CDR2 YFSETQ. The CDR3 runs 14 residues. This CDR3 is CASSLVGDQETQYF. In DNA, the CDR3 is TGCGCCAGCAGCTTGGTAGGGGACCAAGAGACCCAGTACTTC.

The rearrangement links TRBV30 to TRBJ1-4, with D possibly matching TRBD1 (6 bases). The CDR3 totals 13 residues. Trimming pared 4 bases from V and 3 bases from J, leaving 9 bases between. CDR1 is GTSNPN and CDR2 is SVGIG in the germline V gene (reference sequence). The CDR3: CAWTGQPNEKLFF. The CDR3 DNA is TGTGCCTGGACAGGACAGCCTAATGAAAAACTGTTTTTT.

This chain uses TRBV5-4 with TRBJ2-5, with 9 bases fitting TRBD1. The CDR3 extends over 15 amino acids. The germline gives CDR1 SGHNT, CDR2 YYREEE (reference sequence). V was pared by 0 bases and J by 4 bases, with 4 bases of the junction left unmatched. DNA for the CDR3: TGTGCCAGCAGCTTGGAAGGGACAGGGATAGAGACCCAGTACTTC. This codes for CASSLEGTGIETQYF.

The rearrangement joins TRBV2 to TRBJ1-2; 9 bases line up with TRBD1. This CDR3 has 14 residues. Germline CDR1 reads SNHLY; CDR2 reads FYNNEI. Trimming took 3 bases from V and 6 from J; bases not matched to a gene: 5. The CDR3 spells CASSEGTGKDGYTF. In DNA, the CDR3 is TGTGCCAGCAGTGAGGGGACAGGGAAAGATGGCTACACCTTC.

The CDR3 reads CASSLTGIDTQYF. DNA for the CDR3: TGTGCCAGCAGTTTAACAGGAATAGATACGCAGTATTTT. This chain joins TRBV27 and TRBJ2-3; D perhaps matches TRBD1 (5 bases). CDR1 is MNHEY, CDR2 SMNVEV, per germline (reference sequence). V lost 2 bases and J lost 5, with 8 bases in between. The CDR3 has 13 amino acids.

The chain has TRBV5-6 and TRBJ1-6; D is perhaps TRBD1 (6 bases). Trimming removed 5 bases at V and 10 bases at J, with 19 bases between. The length of the CDR3 is 15 residues. In germline, CDR1 is SGHDT, CDR2 YYEEEE. The CDR3 protein is CASRVRQAGISPLHF. The CDR3 DNA is TGTGCCAGCAGAGTTAGACAGGCGGGTATCTCACCCCTCCACTTT.

This chain links TRBV21-1 with TRBJ1-1; the table calls TRBD1, which could not be checked here. TRBV21-1 is an annotated pseudogene. The CDR3 is 14 amino acids. The CDR3, as DNA: TGTGCCAGCAGCAAAATTGGGGGCGCGGGTGAAGCTTTCTTT. Its translation is CASSKIGGAGEAFF.

This chain uses TRBV18 with TRBJ2-1, with 10 positions matching TRBD2. The J segment lost 5 bases and the V segment lost 3 bases, leaving 4 bases of the junction unmatched. CDR1 KGHSH and CDR2 LQKENI come from the germline V gene. The CDR3 contains 15 residues. This chain's CDR3 is CASSPKRGGHNEQFF. The CDR3 coding sequence is TGTGCCAGCTCACCGAAGCGGGGGGGCCACAATGAGCAGTTCTTC.

The genes are TRBV5-1 and TRBJ2-3; 7 bases are shared with TRBD1. The V gene end was trimmed by 5 bases and the J gene end by 3 bases; junction bases not matched to a gene: 3. CDR3 length: 13 residues. Germline V gene data show CDR1 as SGHRS and CDR2 as YFSETQ. CDR3 sequence reads: CASRTQGTDTQYF. As DNA, the CDR3 is TGCGCCAGCAGAACACAGGGGACAGATACGCAGTATTTT.

This chain joins TRBV5-4 and TRBJ2-3; tentatively, D is TRBD2 (6 bases). The germline gives CDR1 SGHNT, CDR2 YYREEE (reference sequence). The germline V and J ends were trimmed by 1 base and 0 bases, with 9 bases remaining between them. The CDR3 extends over 15 amino acids. The CDR3 spells CASSLPGLSTDTQYF. The DNA of the CDR3 is TGTGCCAGCAGCTTGCCGGGACTCAGCACAGATACGCAGTATTTT.

The chain combines TRBV14 with TRBJ2-7, with 10 positions matching TRBD1. The V and J ends lost 4 bases and 0 bases, in that order; junction bases with no gene match: 9. The CDR3 spans 17 residues. Germline CDR1 and CDR2: SGHDN and FVKESK. For the CDR3, the DNA is TGTGCCAGCAGCCCGTATACCGGGACAGGGGTCTCCTACGAGCAGTACTTC. Amino acids: CASSPYTGTGVSYEQYF.

The rearrangement links TRBV9 to TRBJ2-5; 8 bases match TRBD1. Germline CDR1 SGDLS, CDR2 YYNGEE. The CDR3 has 14 residues. V lost 0 bases to trimming and J lost 5 bases; unmatched junction nucleotides: 3. CDR3 bases: TGTGCCAGCAGCGTAGACAGGGGGAGGGAGACCCAGTACTTC. Protein sequence: CASSVDRGRETQYF.

This chain joins TRBV5-1 and TRBJ2-5; 10 bases match TRBD1. Germline CDR1 and CDR2: SGHRS and YFSETQ. V was clipped by 3 bases and J by 5 bases; unmatched bases: 4. The CDR3 loop spans 14 amino acids. The CDR3 protein is CASSSDRGEETQYF. The CDR3 DNA follows: TGCGCCAGCAGCTCGGACAGGGGGGAGGAGACCCAGTACTTC.

The V gene is TRBV10-2, the J gene TRBJ2-5, with 12 bases that match TRBD2. Germline V gene data show CDR1 as WSHSY and CDR2 as SAAADI. V lost 6 bases to trimming and J lost 5 bases; unmatched junction nucleotides: 7. The CDR3 is made up of 15 amino acids. The CDR3 nucleotides read TGCGCCAGCAGGGAAGGACTAGCGGGGAGGGAGACCCAGTACTTC. Protein product: CASREGLAGRETQYF.

The rearrangement links TRBV11-2 to TRBJ1-5; the match to TRBD1 covers 11 bases. V gave up 5 bases and J gave up 4 bases; unmatched junction bases: 1. This CDR3 comprises 14 residues. CDR1 SGHAT and CDR2 FQNNGV come from the germline V gene. The CDR3 DNA sequence: TGTGCCAGCAGCGGGACAGGGGGGAATCAGCCCCAGCATTTT. Translating gives CASSGTGGNQPQHF.

This clone was observed once. V is TRBV7-3 and J is TRBJ2-1; 7 nucleotides line up with TRBD1. This CDR3 contains 12 residues. V trimming: 4 bases; J trimming: 14 bases; junction bases outside the gene matches: 8. CDR1 and CDR2 (germline): SGHTA, FQGTGA. CDR3 sequence reads: CASSSPPGQKFF. The CDR3 DNA is TGTGCCAGCAGCTCGCCCCCGGGACAGAAGTTCTTC.

This clone was detected only once. The chain combines TRBV30 with TRBJ2-1, with a possible D match to TRBD2 (5 bases). Germline lookup yields CDR1 GTSNPN and CDR2 SVGIG (reference sequence). V was shortened by 1 base and J by 4 bases, with 11 bases between the two germline ends. The CDR3 has 14 residues. The CDR3 here is CAWSGDRGYNEQFF. In DNA form, the CDR3 reads TGTGCCTGGAGTGGGGATCGAGGGTACAATGAGCAGTTCTTC. The variable domain in full, with the rest retrieved from reference TRBV30 and TRBJ2-1, is SQTIHQWPATLVQPVGSPLSLECTVEGTSNPNLYWYRQAAGRGLQLLFYSVGIGQISSEVPQNLSASRPQDRQFILSSKKLLLSDSGFYLCAWSGDRGYNEQFFGPGTRLTVL.

V gene TRBV19 combines with J gene TRBJ1-5; D not resolved. The CDR3 runs to 15 residues. Trimming removed 2 bases from V and 0 bases from J, with 8 bases in between. CDR1 is LNHDA, CDR2 SQIVND, per germline (reference sequence). The DNA of the CDR3 is TGTGCCAGTAGTATACAGGCATATAGCAATCAGCCCCAGCATTTT. It specifies CASSIQAYSNQPQHF.